This T cell receptor beta chain was found in a study of vaccination effects on CD4 cells after COVID-19. For the study at large: The median interval between the second dose and post-vaccine sampling was 72 days.

A word on this clone: Its target is not known.

The CDR3 is 14 amino acids. Per germline, CDR1 SNHLY and CDR2 FYNNEI. V was clipped by 8 bases and J by 4 bases, with 12 bases between them. Profiling relied on immunoSEQ multiplex PCR, and the TCRdb table lists in-frame clones only, not all of them. The table includes roughly 59,000 clones, 75% to 85% detected once. Sequencing in the ViraFEST assay came after antigen-specific CD4+ T cells had been expanded with viral peptide pools, which were used to stimulate PBMC. Cultured cells yielded isolated CD4+ T cells after approximately nine days. It was two doses of either the BNT162b2 or mRNA-1273 vaccine that participants received. Absence of prior SARS-CoV-2 infection characterized the vaccine recipients, who showed negative nucleocapsid antibodies. Wells each received some 2.2 million PBMC, cultured with 10 IU/ml IL-2 and 8.5 to 10 ug/ml peptides. In the cultures, half the medium was exchanged for IL-2 medium on days 3 and 7.

The chain uses TRBV2 and TRBJ2-6, with D hard to call. This sequence was found in a human donor who received a COVID-19 vaccine. Source: CD4+ T cells from PBMCs cultured with HCoV-OC43 spike peptides, taken after COVID-19 vaccination. Subset specified: HCoV-OC43 spike overlapping peptide pool stimulation. CDR3 nucleotides: TGTGCCAGCGCCCCCAGGACCGGGGCCAACGTCCTGACTTTC. Translating gives CASAPRTGANVLTF.